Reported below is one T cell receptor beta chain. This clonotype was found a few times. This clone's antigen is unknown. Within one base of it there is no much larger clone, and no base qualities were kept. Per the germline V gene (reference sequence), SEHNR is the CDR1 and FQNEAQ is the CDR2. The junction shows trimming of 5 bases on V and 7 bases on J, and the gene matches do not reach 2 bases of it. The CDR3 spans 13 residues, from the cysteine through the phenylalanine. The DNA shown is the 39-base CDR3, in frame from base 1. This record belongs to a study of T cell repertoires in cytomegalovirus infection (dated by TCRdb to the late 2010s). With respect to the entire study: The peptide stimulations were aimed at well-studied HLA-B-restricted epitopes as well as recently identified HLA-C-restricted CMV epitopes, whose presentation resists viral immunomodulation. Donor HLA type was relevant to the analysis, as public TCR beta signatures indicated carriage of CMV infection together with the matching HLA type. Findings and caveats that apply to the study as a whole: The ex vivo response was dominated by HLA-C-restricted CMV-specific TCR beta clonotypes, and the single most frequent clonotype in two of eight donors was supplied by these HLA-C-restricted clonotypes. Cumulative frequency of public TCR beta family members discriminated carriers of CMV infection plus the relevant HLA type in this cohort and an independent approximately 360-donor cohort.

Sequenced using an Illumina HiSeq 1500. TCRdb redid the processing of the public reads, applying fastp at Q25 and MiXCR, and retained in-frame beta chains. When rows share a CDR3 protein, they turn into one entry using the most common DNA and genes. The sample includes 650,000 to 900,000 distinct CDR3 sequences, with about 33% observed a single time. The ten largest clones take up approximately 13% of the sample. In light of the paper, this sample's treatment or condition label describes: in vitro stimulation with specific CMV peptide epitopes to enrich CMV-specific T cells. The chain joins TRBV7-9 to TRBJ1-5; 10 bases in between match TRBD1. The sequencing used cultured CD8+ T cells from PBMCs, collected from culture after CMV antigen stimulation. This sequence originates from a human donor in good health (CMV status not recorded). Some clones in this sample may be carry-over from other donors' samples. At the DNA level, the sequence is TGTGCCAGCAGCCGGGACAGGGGACAGCCCCAGCATTTT. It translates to CASSRDRGQPQHF.